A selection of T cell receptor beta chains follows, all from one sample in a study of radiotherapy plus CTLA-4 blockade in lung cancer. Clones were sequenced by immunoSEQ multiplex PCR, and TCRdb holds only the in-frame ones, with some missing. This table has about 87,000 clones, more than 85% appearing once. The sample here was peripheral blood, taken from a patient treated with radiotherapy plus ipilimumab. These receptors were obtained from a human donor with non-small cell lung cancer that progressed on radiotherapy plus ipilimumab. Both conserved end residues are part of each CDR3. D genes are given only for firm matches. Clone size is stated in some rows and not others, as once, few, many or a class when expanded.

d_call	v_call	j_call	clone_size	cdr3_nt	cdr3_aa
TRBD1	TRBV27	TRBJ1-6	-	TGTGCCAGCAGAATCGTCGGACAGGGGAATTCACCCCTCCACTTT	CASRIVGQGNSPLHF
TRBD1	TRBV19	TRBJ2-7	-	TGTGCCACCCGGGACAGGGCCTCCTACGAGCAGTACTTC	CATRDRASYEQYF
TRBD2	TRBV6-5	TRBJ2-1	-	TGTGCCAGCAGCTTAAGCGGGGGGGCCTTCAATGAGCAGTTCTTC	CASSLSGGAFNEQFF
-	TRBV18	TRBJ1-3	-	TGTGCCAGCTCACCGAATGGTTGGGGAGCCTCTGGAAACACCATATATTTT	CASSPNGWGASGNTIYF
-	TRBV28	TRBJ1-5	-	TGTGCCAGCTCATTGTGGGACACTAGCAATCAGCCCCAGCATTTT	CASSLWDTSNQPQHF
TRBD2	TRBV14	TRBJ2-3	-	TGTGCCAGCAGCCAAGAGCCTAGCGGGAGTCCAGATACGCAGTATTTT	CASSQEPSGSPDTQYF
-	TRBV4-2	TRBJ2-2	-	TGTGCCAGCACGGCCGCGAACACCGGGGAGCTGTTTTTT	CASTAANTGELFF
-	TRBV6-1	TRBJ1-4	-	TGTGCCAGCAGTGGACTTCCAGGGGAGGGAAATGAAAAACTGTTTTTT	CASSGLPGEGNEKLFF
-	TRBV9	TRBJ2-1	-	TGTGCCAGCAGCGTAGAGATGGGGCTTAAGCAGTTCTTC	CASSVEMGLKQFF
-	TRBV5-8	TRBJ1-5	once	TGTGCCAGCAGCTCGGACGCAAGGTTTCAGCCCCAGCATTTT	CASSSDARFQPQHF
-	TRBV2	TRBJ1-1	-	TGTGCCAGCCATCTTGAGGGGAACACTGAAGCTTTCTTT	CASHLEGNTEAFF
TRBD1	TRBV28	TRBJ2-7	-	TGTGCCAGCAGCGTCGGGGGACAGGGCTACGAGCAGTACTTC	CASSVGGQGYEQYF
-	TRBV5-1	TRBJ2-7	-	TGCGCCAGCAGCTTAGGGAAATCCCGGGCCTACGAGCAGTACTTC	CASSLGKSRAYEQYF
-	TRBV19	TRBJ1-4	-	TGTGCCAGTAGTCCCCCGGACCGGGAAAAACTGTTTTTT	CASSPPDREKLFF
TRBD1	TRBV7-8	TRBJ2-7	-	TGTGCCGGCAGCGGCGGGACAGGGAACTACGAGCAGTACTTC	CAGSGGTGNYEQYF
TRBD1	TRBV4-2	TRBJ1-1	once	TGTGCCAGCAGCCAAGAGGGGGGGACAGGGTCAGGGAATTGGTTCACTGAAGCTTTCTTT	CASSQEGGTGSGNWFTEAFF
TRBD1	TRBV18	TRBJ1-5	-	TGTGCCAGCTCACCAAGACAGGGGGTAAGCAATCAGCCCCAGCATTTT	CASSPRQGVSNQPQHF
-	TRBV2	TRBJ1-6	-	TGTGCCAGCACCCGGGTCCCCTCTCAGGGTTGGGGTTCACCCCTCCACTTT	CASTRVPSQGWGSPLHF
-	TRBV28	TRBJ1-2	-	TGTGCCAGCAGTTTGCCTTCCACCCCCCGGATGTTC	CASSLPSTPRMF
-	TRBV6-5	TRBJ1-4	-	TGTGCCAGCACCCAGGGAGGGTCTAATGAAAAACTGTTTTTT	CASTQGGSNEKLFF
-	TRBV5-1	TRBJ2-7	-	TGCGCCAGCAGCTTGGTTGGGGGAGGGGGCTACGAGCAGTACTTC	CASSLVGGGGYEQYF
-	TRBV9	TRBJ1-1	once	TGTGCCAGCAGTGCCGCCCAGAACACTGAAGCTTTCTTT	CASSAAQNTEAFF
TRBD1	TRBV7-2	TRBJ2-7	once	TGTGCCAGCAGCCAACAGGGGGCGGGGGAGCAGTACTTC	CASSQQGAGEQYF
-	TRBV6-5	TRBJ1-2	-	TGTGCCAGCAGCCCCGCCGGAGGTGGCTACACCTTC	CASSPAGGGYTF
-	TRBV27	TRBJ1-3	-	TGTGCCAGCAGAGGAGGCTCTGGAAACACCATATATTTT	CASRGGSGNTIYF
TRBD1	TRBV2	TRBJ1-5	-	TGTGCCAGCAGCCCGGACCCCGGGACAGGGTATCAGCCCCAGCATTTT	CASSPDPGTGYQPQHF
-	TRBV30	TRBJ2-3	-	TGTGCCTGGGGGACGAATCCCCTGGGAGATACGCAGTATTTT	CAWGTNPLGDTQYF
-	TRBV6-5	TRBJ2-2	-	TGTGCCAGCAGCTTGATCCGGGACACCGGGGAGCTGTTTTTT	CASSLIRDTGELFF